The sequence of this TCR beta chain was determined in a study of OX40 agonist ivuxolimab in advanced cancers. About the study: Enrollees could have had prior anti-PD-1, anti-PD-L1 or anti-CTLA-4 therapy, which over 35% had received.

The repertoire was sequenced with immunoSEQ multiplex PCR; TCRdb's copy has only in-frame clones and lacks some. The sample has approximately 70,000 clones; around 73% are singletons. This TCR came from an adult with an advanced solid tumor such as melanoma, head and neck, liver or kidney cancer. The sample in question was CD4+ or CD8+ T cells sorted from blood, obtained in a trial of the OX40 agonist ivuxolimab.

DNA for the CDR3: TGTGCCAGCAGGGGGGGGACAGAGACCTACGAGCAGTACTTC. This translates into CASRGGTETYEQYF. The V call is TRBV11-3, the J call TRBJ2-7; D tentatively fits TRBD1 or TRBD2 (7 bases each). Looked up from germline, CDR1 is SGHNT and CDR2 is YENEEA. V lost 6 bases, J lost 2 bases, and 14 bases lay in between. CDR3 length equals 14 residues.